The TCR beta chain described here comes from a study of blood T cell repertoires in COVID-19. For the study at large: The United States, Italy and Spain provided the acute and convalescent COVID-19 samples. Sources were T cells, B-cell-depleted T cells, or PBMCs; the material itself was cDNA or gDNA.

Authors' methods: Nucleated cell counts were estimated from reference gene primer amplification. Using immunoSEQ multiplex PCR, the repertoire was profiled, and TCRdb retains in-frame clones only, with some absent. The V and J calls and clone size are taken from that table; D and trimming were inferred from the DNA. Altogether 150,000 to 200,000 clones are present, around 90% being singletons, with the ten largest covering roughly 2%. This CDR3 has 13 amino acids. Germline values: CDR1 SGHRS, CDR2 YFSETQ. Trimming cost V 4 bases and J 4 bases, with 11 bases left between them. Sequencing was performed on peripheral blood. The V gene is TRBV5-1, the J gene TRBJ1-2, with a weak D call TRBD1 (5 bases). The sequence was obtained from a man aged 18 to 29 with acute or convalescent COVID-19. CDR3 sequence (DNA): TGCGCCAGCAGCCCAGACAGAACCTATGGCTACACCTTC. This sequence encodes CASSPDRTYGYTF.